This T cell receptor beta chain was sequenced in a study of blood T cell repertoires in COVID-19. Whole-study context: Both acute and convalescent COVID-19 samples were obtained from the United States, Italy and Spain. PBMCs, B-cell-depleted T cells, or T cells provided the cDNA or gDNA that made up the material.

This CDR3 spans 14 amino acids. Deletions cut 5 bases from V and 0 bases from J, with 10 bases between. Looked up from germline, CDR1 is MRHNA and CDR2 is SNTAGT. In the authors' workflow: Using reference gene primer amplification, nucleated cell counts were estimated. The table came from immunoSEQ multiplex PCR; TCRdb's copy has only in-frame clones and leaves some out. That table furnishes V, J and clone size, whereas the DNA furnished D and trimming. The repertoire holds 310,000 or so clones, approximately 87% seen once, with approximately 4% in the top ten. The sample comprised peripheral blood. This TCR was recovered from a woman aged 45-60 years with active or convalescent COVID-19. The chain carries TRBV6-4 and TRBJ1-1; D uncertain. CDR3 sequence reads: CASSPTDMNTEAFF. CDR3 bases: TGTGCCAGCAGTCCTACAGACATGAACACTGAAGCTTTCTTT.